The 13 T cell receptor beta chains reported below all come from one sample, sequenced in a study of identical twins. MiXCR was run by TCRdb on the 5' RACE reads, yielding one entry per CDR3 protein. The sample has hundreds of thousands of distinct CDR3 sequences, around 22% seen once. The same data also contributed to another study, on yellow fever vaccine responses in identical twins.

Source material: CD4+ T cells sorted from blood. Every receptor here comes from a woman under 30 in good health.

J is TRBJ1-1 and V is TRBV7-2, with D perhaps TRBD1 (5 bases). V dropped 2 bases and J dropped 7 bases, with 11 bases sitting between them. The CDR3 totals 13 residues. Germline V gives CDR1 SGHTA, CDR2 FQGNSA. CDR3 bases: TGTGCCAGCAGCTTATGGGGGAGTTTTGAAGCTTTCTTT. Its translation is CASSLWGSFEAFF.

The table lists this clonotype with a few counts. V usage is TRBV7-2 and J usage is TRBJ2-7; TRBD2 aligns across 8 bases. This CDR3 has 14 amino acids. Germline CDR1 and CDR2: SGHTA and FQGNSA. The ends lost 4 bases at V and 7 bases at J; junction bases unmatched: 9. In nucleotides, the CDR3 is TGTGCCAGCAGCTCCCCGGGGGGGCGCGGGGAGCAGTACTTC. Protein sequence: CASSSPGGRGEQYF.

This clonotype was seen only a few times. The chain links TRBV12-3 or TRBV12-4 to TRBJ1-5; D gene uncertain. Trimming removed 5 bases at V and 1 base at J, with 6 bases between. The CDR3 spans 13 residues. CDR3 sequence: CASSRPSNQPQHF. CDR3 nucleotide sequence: TGTGCCAGCAGTCGCCCAAGCAATCAGCCCCAGCATTTT.

This clonotype was seen only a few times. The chain uses TRBV6-1 and TRBJ2-5; 12 positions agree with TRBD2. The CDR3 runs to 16 residues. Germline CDR1 MNHNS, CDR2 SASEGT. Trimming removed 5 bases from V and 5 bases from J; junction bases left unmatched: 9. As DNA, the CDR3 is TGTGCCAGCAGTACATCTAGCGGGGGGGCGGCGGAGACCCAGTACTTC. This sequence encodes CASSTSSGGAAETQYF.

The rearrangement links TRBV12-3 or TRBV12-4 to TRBJ2-2, with D perhaps matching TRBD1 (5 bases). This CDR3 comprises 16 residues. V was pared by 6 bases and J by 3 bases, with 17 bases between. CDR3: CASRNQGNIDTGELFF. CDR3 DNA sequence: TGTGCCAGCAGAAACCAGGGTAATATCGACACCGGGGAGCTGTTTTTT.

The V gene is TRBV7-9, the J gene TRBJ1-2; D remains unclear. With 6 bases removed from V and 8 bases from J, the gap between germline ends came to 19 bases. This CDR3 is built from 14 residues. CDR1 SEHNR and CDR2 FQNEAQ come from the germline V gene (reference sequence). The CDR3 loop is CASRRAGPFRGYTF. CDR3 sequence (DNA): TGTGCCAGCAGGCGGGCAGGACCATTTAGGGGCTACACCTTC.

This chain connects TRBV11-3 to TRBJ2-1; 10 positions agree with TRBD2. The V segment lost 5 bases and the J segment 7 bases; nucleotides outside the gene matches: 8. The CDR3 loop spans 15 amino acids. Germline CDR1 is SGHNT and CDR2 is YENEEA. CDR3 DNA sequence: TGTGCCAGCAGCGAAAGCGGGAGGGCCAGGAATGAGCAGTTCTTC. This translates into CASSESGRARNEQFF.

This clonotype is a singleton in its sample. The V gene is TRBV6-2 or TRBV6-3, the J gene TRBJ2-7; TRBD2 aligns across 8 bases. There are 15 residues in the CDR3. V gave up 4 bases and J gave up 1 base; unmatched junction bases: 6. Per the germline V gene, CDR1 is MNHEY and CDR2 is SVGEGT. DNA for the CDR3: TGTGCCAGCAGTTCTCCCCCGGGGGGGTCCTACGAGCAGTACGTC. It translates to CASSSPPGGSYEQYV.

This clonotype was observed a few times. The rearrangement joins TRBV10-3 to TRBJ2-3; D is perhaps TRBD2 (6 bases). V was clipped by 6 bases and J by 3 bases, with 19 bases between them. CDR1 and CDR2 from the germline V gene are ENHRY and SYGVKD. This CDR3 region has 16 residues. CDR3 region: CAISGGEGGMTDTQYF. The CDR3 DNA sequence: TGTGCCATCAGCGGGGGAGAGGGAGGTATGACAGATACGCAGTATTTT.

This clonotype was detected only a few times. The chain employs TRBV7-6 and TRBJ2-3; 11 bases align to TRBD2. V gave up 4 bases and J gave up 2 bases; unmatched junction bases: 5. CDR3 length: 16 amino acids. The germline CDR1 and CDR2 sequences are SGHVS and FNYEAQ. CDR3 amino acids: CASSSGTSGATDTQYF. DNA for the CDR3: TGTGCCAGCAGCTCCGGGACTAGCGGAGCCACAGATACGCAGTATTTT.

Only a few counts were recorded for this clonotype. J is TRBJ1-2 and V is TRBV12-3 or TRBV12-4; 7 bases line up with TRBD1. J lost 0 bases, V lost 7 bases, and 5 bases had no gene match. This CDR3 is 14 amino acids long. The CDR3 protein is CASKRTGSNYGYTF. Written as DNA, the CDR3 is TGTGCCAGCAAAAGGACAGGTTCTAACTATGGCTACACCTTC.

This sequence joins TRBV7-6 and TRBJ2-7, with TRBD1 matching 9 bases. J lost 6 bases, V lost 5 bases, and 11 bases had no gene match. Germline values: CDR1 SGHVS, CDR2 FNYEAQ. The CDR3 covers 15 residues. CDR3 residues: CASSTGGVQSAEQYF. CDR3 coding DNA: TGTGCCAGCAGCACAGGGGGCGTGCAGTCTGCCGAGCAGTACTTC. Full variable domain (outside the CDR3, taken from reference TRBV7-6 and TRBJ2-7): GAGVSQSPRYKVTKRGQDVALRCDPISGHVSLYWYRQALGQGPEFLTYFNYEAQQDKSGLPNDRFSAERPEGSISTLTIQRTEQRDSAMYRCASSTGGVQSAEQYFGPGTRLTVT.

The rearrangement joins TRBV20-1 to TRBJ2-3; 7 bases are a match to TRBD1. This CDR3 spans 14 amino acids. Trimming took 3 bases from V and 0 from J; bases not matched to a gene: 3. Germline assignment: CDR1 DFQATT and CDR2 SNEGSKA (reference sequence). CDR3 bases: TGCAGTGCTAGTAGGGGACAGAGCACAGATACGCAGTATTTT. It yields the protein CSASRGQSTDTQYF.